These 10 T cell receptor beta chains were all obtained from the same sample, sequenced in a study of blood T cell repertoires in COVID-19. Produced via immunoSEQ multiplex PCR; TCRdb's table is partial and in-frame only. There are about 140,000 clones in the sample; 78% occur only once, and just under 2% lies in the top ten. The sequencing sample was made of peripheral blood. Receptors were obtained from a woman aged 55 to 70 with acute or convalescent COVID-19.

This chain connects TRBV9 to TRBJ2-7; TRBD2 agrees at 7 bases. CDR3 length: 15 amino acids. In germline, CDR1 is SGDLS, CDR2 YYNGEE. V lost 2 bases, J lost 4 bases, and 9 bases stayed unmatched. CDR3 bases: TGTGCCAGCAGCGTCGGGGCGGGAGCGGGATACGAGCAGTACTTC. Translated: CASSVGAGAGYEQYF.

The chain uses TRBV19 and TRBJ1-2; D not resolved. Germline V gene lookup returns CDR1 LNHDA and CDR2 SQIVND (reference sequence). V lost 5 bases, J lost 5 bases, and 12 bases lay in between. This CDR3 is built from 13 residues. This chain's CDR3 is CASSLLAGYGYTF. The CDR3 DNA is TGTGCCAGTAGTCTTCTTGCGGGGTATGGCTACACCTTC.

V and J are TRBV30 and TRBJ1-3, with no clear D. Germline V gene sequence: CDR1 GTSNPN, CDR2 SVGIG (reference sequence). The CDR3 totals 14 residues. V was pared by 0 bases and J by 0 bases, with 6 bases between. CDR3 sequence (DNA): TGTGCCTGGAGTGTGGGAGTCTCTGGAAACACCATATATTTT. Amino acid sequence: CAWSVGVSGNTIYF.

The chain combines TRBV6-4 with TRBJ2-2; unclear D gene. CDR1 and CDR2 (germline): MRHNA, SNTAGT. Trimming removed 0 bases at V and 4 bases at J, with 6 bases between. This CDR3 has 14 amino acids. CDR3: CASSDSPGTGELFF. CDR3 nucleotide sequence: TGTGCCAGCAGTGACTCGCCGGGCACCGGGGAGCTGTTTTTT.

V is TRBV6-2 or TRBV6-3 and J is TRBJ1-2; D uncertain. The CDR3 contains 15 residues. CDR1 and CDR2 (germline): MNHEY, SVGEGT. V lost 6 bases and J 2 bases, leaving 16 bases between the germline ends. The CDR3: CASSFIRSTNYGYTF. The CDR3 DNA follows: TGTGCCAGCAGCTTCATTCGGAGTACGAACTATGGCTACACCTTC.

The rearrangement uses TRBV9 and TRBJ2-3; D is unresolved. V lost 0 bases and J 1 base, leaving 9 bases between the germline ends. The CDR3 covers 15 residues. CDR1 and CDR2 from the germline V gene are SGDLS and YYNGEE. CDR3 protein: CASSVASVRTDTQYF. CDR3 DNA sequence: TGTGCCAGCAGCGTAGCTTCGGTCCGCACAGATACGCAGTATTTT.

This clone was seen more than once but under ten times. This chain connects TRBV5-1 to TRBJ2-5; 9 positions agree with TRBD1. The length of the CDR3 is 12 residues. Per germline, CDR1 SGHRS and CDR2 YFSETQ. Unmatched junction bases numbered 3, after V lost 9 bases and J lost 3 bases. CDR3 bases: TGCGCCAAGGGACAGGGTAAAGAGACCCAGTACTTC. Protein sequence: CAKGQGKETQYF.

V gene TRBV6-5 combines with J gene TRBJ1-2, with 7 nucleotides matching TRBD1. The J segment lost 4 bases and the V segment lost 0 bases, leaving 8 bases of the junction unmatched. The CDR3 has 16 amino acids. Looked up from germline, CDR1 is MNHEY and CDR2 is SVGAGI. The CDR3 sequence: CASSYSGTAYSYGYTF. The CDR3 DNA is TGTGCCAGCAGTTACTCGGGGACAGCCTACTCCTATGGCTACACCTTC.

This clone has a handful of counts. The chain links TRBV21-1 to TRBJ2-3; the table's D call, TRBD2, was not checked against the DNA. TRBV21-1 has pseudogene status. The CDR3 covers 20 residues. In DNA, the CDR3 is TGTGCCAGCAGGCATAGAGGGACTAGCGGGATAAGACCTAGCACAGATACGCAGTATTTT. This sequence encodes CASRHRGTSGIRPSTDTQYF.

This CDR3 reads CASSSSVEQYF. In DNA, the CDR3 is TGTGCCAGCAGTTCTAGCGTAGAGCAGTACTTC. This sequence joins TRBV27 and TRBJ2-7; tentative D call: TRBD2 (6 bases). CDR3 length: 11 residues. Trimming took off 4 bases at V and 7 bases at J, with 8 bases between the two ends. Germline V gene lookup returns CDR1 MNHEY and CDR2 SMNVEV (reference sequence).